The rows below give T cell receptor beta chains drawn from one sample of a study of CD8 T cells in ankylosing spondylitis. One entry per CDR3 protein, called by TCRdb with MiXCR from the 5' RACE reads. The repertoire holds under 850,000 distinct CDR3 sequences, with around 17% as singletons. The sequenced sample was blood, either unsorted or a sorted T cell fraction (not recorded which). These receptors were obtained from a male donor with ankylosing spondylitis. Each CDR3 is given with its conserved first and last residue. A D gene is named only where the DNA matches it firmly. Part of the rows lack a size; the others show once, few, many or a class for expanded clones.

j_call d_call clone_size v_call cdr3_aa cdr3_nt
TRBJ2-2 NA many TRBV12-3/TRBV12-4 CASSLKTGVIGELFF TGTGCCAGCAGCCTCAAAACGGGGGTAATCGGGGAGCTGTTTTTT
TRBJ2-3 TRBD1 few TRBV11-1 CASRPTGGRSTDTQYF TGTGCCAGCAGGCCAACAGGGGGCCGGTCGACAGATACGCAGTATTTT
TRBJ1-2 NA few TRBV12-3/TRBV12-4 CASTHRGRSYGYTF TGTGCCAGCACCCATCGCGGGCGGTCCTATGGCTACACCTTC
TRBJ2-7 NA few TRBV20-1 CSARVSRTVSYEQYF TGCAGTGCTAGAGTATCGAGGACAGTAAGCTACGAGCAGTACTTC
TRBJ2-6 NA few TRBV28 CASRQPGTGANVLTF TGTGCCAGCAGACAACCAGGGACTGGGGCCAACGTCCTGACTTTC
TRBJ1-5 NA few TRBV10-3 CAIRGEGDSNQPQHF TGTGCCATCAGGGGGGAAGGGGATAGCAATCAGCCCCAGCATTTT
TRBJ2-2 TRBD1 few TRBV5-6 CASSLGQGAIPGELFF TGTGCCAGCAGCTTGGGACAGGGGGCGATTCCCGGGGAGCTGTTTTTT
TRBJ2-7 TRBD1 many TRBV4-2 CASSRDRVGYEQYF TGTGCCAGCAGCCGGGACAGGGTTGGCTACGAGCAGTACTTC
TRBJ1-1 NA NA TRBV7-9 CASSSTPGAEAFF TGTGCCAGCAGCTCTACCCCCGGGGCTGAAGCTTTCTTT
TRBJ2-2 NA many TRBV6-2/TRBV6-3 CASSPTEQYTGELFF TGTGCCAGCAGCCCGACCGAACAATACACCGGGGAGCTGTTTTTT
TRBJ2-7 NA few TRBV5-1 CASSPHGLFAYEQYF TGCGCCAGCAGCCCACACGGGTTGTTCGCCTACGAGCAGTACTTC
TRBJ2-7 NA NA TRBV11-2 CASSSGGFIRTYEQYF TGTGCCAGCAGCTCAGGGGGGTTTATCAGGACCTACGAGCAGTACTTC
TRBJ1-2 NA NA TRBV5-6 CASSLIRGRANYGYTF TGTGCCAGCAGCTTGATTCGGGGTCGAGCTAACTATGGCTACACCTTC
TRBJ2-1 NA NA TRBV6-1 CASSRRQNNEQFF TGTGCCAGCAGTCGGCGACAGAACAATGAGCAGTTCTTC
TRBJ2-5 TRBD1 many TRBV12-3/TRBV12-4 CASRLSRPGQGSETQYF TGTGCCAGCAGGCTATCACGCCCGGGACAGGGGAGTGAGACCCAGTACTTC
TRBJ1-2 TRBD1 NA TRBV2 CASRDDRGLRGYGYTF TGTGCCAGCAGAGACGACAGGGGGCTTCGTGGTTATGGCTACACCTTC
TRBJ2-7 NA NA TRBV2 CASSAWDKEYEQYF TGTGCCAGCAGCGCCTGGGACAAAGAGTACGAGCAGTACTTC
TRBJ2-2 NA few TRBV3-1 CASSRLGSANTGELFF TGTGCCAGCAGCCGACTAGGGTCCGCGAACACCGGGGAGCTGTTTTTT
TRBJ2-7 NA NA TRBV28 CASNNAAREQYF TGTGCCAGCAACAACGCCGCGCGTGAGCAGTACTTC
TRBJ2-3 NA NA TRBV7-6 CASSPPWGSSTDTQYF TGTGCCAGCAGCCCCCCGTGGGGATCTAGCACAGATACGCAGTATTTT
TRBJ1-2 NA few TRBV12-3/TRBV12-4 CASTRASYGYTF TGTGCCAGCACGAGGGCTTCCTATGGCTACACCTTC
TRBJ1-3 NA few TRBV3-1 CASSQEVGGPGNTIYF TGTGCCAGCAGCCAAGAAGTAGGGGGACCTGGAAACACCATATATTTT
TRBJ1-1 TRBD1 NA TRBV7-2 CASSSPGGAYTEAFF TGTGCCAGCAGCTCCCCAGGGGGCGCTTACACTGAAGCTTTCTTT
TRBJ2-2 NA few TRBV28 CASSTPGPRSDTGELFF TGTGCCAGCAGTACCCCTGGACCCCGATCGGACACCGGGGAGCTGTTTTTT
TRBJ2-3 TRBD2 NA TRBV10-3 CAIRGTSGYTDTQYF TGTGCCATCAGAGGGACTAGCGGTTACACAGATACGCAGTATTTT
TRBJ2-5 TRBD2 few TRBV5-1 CASSLAGLAGSKGQETQYF TGCGCCAGCAGCTTGGCCGGACTAGCGGGGAGCAAGGGCCAAGAGACCCAGTACTTC
TRBJ1-4 NA NA TRBV5-6 CASSLRAINEKLFF TGTGCCAGCAGCTTAAGGGCAATAAATGAAAAACTGTTTTTT
TRBJ1-3 NA NA TRBV13 CASSLGRGGNTIYF TGTGCCAGCAGCTTAGGCAGGGGTGGAAACACCATATATTTT
TRBJ1-5 NA few TRBV5-6 CASSSTDDRGGQPQHF TGTGCCAGCAGCTCTACTGATGACAGAGGGGGTCAGCCCCAGCATTTT
TRBJ1-4 NA NA TRBV24-1 CATSILQWYEKLFF TGTGCCACCAGTATTTTACAATGGTATGAAAAACTGTTTTTT
TRBJ2-2 NA NA TRBV2 CASSDPGGYTGELFF TGTGCCAGCAGTGATCCCGGAGGCTACACCGGGGAGCTGTTTTTT
TRBJ2-5 TRBD2 few TRBV28 CASSRTSGRSQETQYF TGTGCCAGCAGTCGGACTAGCGGGAGGTCCCAAGAGACCCAGTACTTC
TRBJ2-1 TRBD2 few TRBV4-3 CASSQDVLAGLEQFF TGCGCCAGCAGCCAAGATGTACTAGCGGGTTTGGAGCAGTTCTTC
TRBJ2-3 NA NA TRBV7-9 CASRSGVDTQYF TGTGCCAGCCGCTCCGGAGTAGATACGCAGTATTTT
TRBJ2-5 NA NA TRBV5-1 CASSLEAIQETQYF TGCGCCAGCAGCTTGGAAGCTATCCAAGAGACCCAGTACTTC
TRBJ1-2 NA NA TRBV20-1 CSAPFEQAIGYTF TGCAGTGCCCCGTTTGAGCAGGCCATCGGCTACACCTTC
TRBJ2-7 NA few TRBV2 CASSDFDSHEQYF TGTGCCAGCAGTGACTTCGACAGCCACGAGCAGTACTTC
TRBJ2-6 TRBD1 NA TRBV5-1 CASSLGRGQVFSGANVLTF TGCGCCAGCAGCTTGGGTCGGGGACAGGTCTTCTCTGGGGCCAACGTCCTGACTTTC
TRBJ1-5 NA few TRBV7-9 CASSFAGGSDQPQHF TGTGCCAGCAGCTTTGCTGGGGGGTCGGATCAGCCCCAGCATTTT
TRBJ2-5 NA NA TRBV30 CAWSVQGETQYF TGTGCCTGGAGTGTACAAGGAGAGACCCAGTACTTC
TRBJ1-2 NA few TRBV5-1 CASNHHFREVYGYTF TGCGCCAGCAACCATCATTTCCGGGAGGTCTATGGCTACACCTTC
TRBJ2-1 NA NA TRBV11-2 CASSLAQQPLEQFF TGTGCCAGCAGCTTGGCACAACAGCCACTTGAGCAGTTCTTC
TRBJ2-1 TRBD2 NA TRBV5-6 CASSLVPGTSSYNEQFF TGTGCCAGCAGCTTGGTGCCCGGGACTAGCTCCTACAATGAGCAGTTCTTC
TRBJ2-5 NA few TRBV29-1 CSVIRHLEETQYF TGCAGCGTTATTCGTCACCTCGAGGAGACCCAGTACTTC
TRBJ2-1 NA few TRBV10-3 CAISEPDYRRDTYNEQFF TGTGCCATCAGTGAGCCAGACTACCGGCGGGACACCTACAATGAGCAGTTCTTC
TRBJ2-7 NA few TRBV19 CASSRNRDGSYEQYF TGTGCCAGTAGTAGAAACCGGGACGGATCCTACGAGCAGTACTTC
TRBJ1-6 TRBD1 NA TRBV20-1 CSARGRSGTENSPLHF TGCAGTGCTAGAGGAAGGTCAGGGACAGAGAATTCACCCCTCCACTTT
TRBJ1-1 NA NA TRBV12-3/TRBV12-4 CASGETMNTEAFF TGTGCCAGCGGTGAAACGATGAACACTGAAGCTTTCTTT
TRBJ2-3 TRBD2 once TRBV6-2/TRBV6-3 CASSYAGLGTQYF TGTGCCAGCAGTTACGCCGGACTAGGAACGCAGTATTTT
TRBJ2-6 NA NA TRBV5-1 CASSQRDGGSGANVLTF TGCGCCAGCAGCCAACGGGACGGTGGCTCTGGGGCCAACGTCCTGACTTTC
TRBJ2-7 NA few TRBV5-1 CASSSPGGPTEQYF TGCGCCAGCAGCTCCCCCGGAGGACCCACGGAGCAGTACTTC
TRBJ2-5 NA few TRBV25-1 CASRGETVRGETQYF TGTGCCAGCAGGGGAGAGACAGTCCGTGGAGAGACCCAGTACTTC
TRBJ1-4 TRBD1 NA TRBV4-2 CASSQDHGTGVEKLFF TGTGCCAGCAGCCAAGACCATGGGACAGGGGTAGAAAAACTGTTTTTT
TRBJ1-1 NA NA TRBV3-1 CASSHHQNLANTEAFF TGTGCCAGCAGCCACCACCAGAATTTAGCCAACACTGAAGCTTTCTTT
TRBJ2-7 NA NA TRBV5-1 CASSSKTGTYEQYF TGCGCCAGCAGCTCTAAGACAGGAACTTACGAGCAGTACTTC
TRBJ1-4 NA NA TRBV11-1 CASSPRRRTTNEKLFF TGTGCCAGCAGCCCTCGGCGGAGGACGACTAATGAAAAACTGTTTTTT
TRBJ1-1 NA few TRBV27 CASSRLRDTEAFF TGTGCCAGCAGCCGTTTAAGGGACACTGAAGCTTTCTTT
TRBJ1-6 NA few TRBV11-2 CASSLVGGLHSPLHF TGTGCCAGCAGCTTAGTCGGGGGGCTGCATTCACCCCTCCACTTT
TRBJ2-1 NA NA TRBV18 CASSPPGGGGEQFF TGTGCCAGCTCACCACCGGGGGGAGGCGGTGAGCAGTTCTTC